This is a list of T cell receptor beta chains from one sample in a study of T cells after yellow fever vaccination. TCRdb re-called the 5' RACE reads through MiXCR, storing one row per CDR3 protein. The data hold roughly 250,000 distinct CDR3 sequences, with approximately 12% observed a single time. This specimen consisted of CD4+ T cells sorted from PBMCs, obtained 45 days after the yellow fever booster vaccination. Receptors originate from a man younger than 45 who received the YFV17D yellow fever vaccine. Both conserved end residues are part of each CDR3. A D gene is named only where the DNA matches it firmly. Rows give clone size only sometimes, using once, few, many, or a class for an expanded clone.

TRBV23-1,TRBJ1-1,NA,once,CASSQEGEDTEAFF,TGCGCCAGCAGTCAAGAGGGGGAGGACACTGAAGCTTTCTTT
TRBV4-3,TRBJ2-1,TRBD2,NA,CASSQDPPGGEQFF,TGCGCCAGCAGCCAAGACCCCCCGGGGGGTGAGCAGTTCTTC
TRBV20-1,TRBJ2-1,TRBD2,few,CSASSSGRLRAQFF,TGCAGTGCTAGTTCAAGCGGGAGGCTCCGGGCGCAGTTCTTC
TRBV7-9,TRBJ2-1,NA,NA,CASSAWGQLIDEQFF,TGTGCCAGCAGCGCCTGGGGCCAGCTCATCGATGAGCAGTTCTTC
TRBV5-6,TRBJ2-5,NA,few,CASSLFLQETQYF,TGTGCCAGCAGCTTGTTTCTACAAGAGACCCAGTACTTC
TRBV5-1,TRBJ2-3,NA,NA,CASSLVVDGTDTQYF,TGCGCCAGCAGCTTGGTGGTGGACGGCACAGATACGCAGTATTTT
TRBV16,TRBJ2-1,NA,NA,CASSQTGVAQQFF,TGTGCCAGCAGCCAAACCGGGGTAGCTCAGCAGTTCTTC
TRBV25-1,TRBJ1-1,NA,few,CASRVRTEAFF,TGTGCCAGCAGGGTCCGTACTGAAGCTTTCTTT
TRBV5-1,TRBJ2-5,TRBD1,NA,CASRLTARGSQETQYF,TGCGCCAGCAGATTGACGGCCAGGGGGTCCCAAGAGACCCAGTACTTC
TRBV4-3,TRBJ1-2,NA,NA,CASSIEVAGGYTF,TGCGCCAGCAGCATAGAGGTGGCCGGCGGCTACACCTTC
TRBV6-5,TRBJ2-3,TRBD2,NA,CASSSTTGLARDTQYF,TGTGCCAGCAGTTCCACCACGGGACTAGCGAGAGATACGCAGTATTTT
TRBV7-2,TRBJ2-1,TRBD2,few,CASSLWTSGNNEQFF,TGTGCCAGCAGCTTATGGACTAGCGGGAACAATGAGCAGTTCTTC
TRBV7-2,TRBJ2-2,TRBD2,NA,CASSPTSGRGTGELFF,TGTGCCAGCAGTCCAACTAGCGGGAGGGGCACCGGGGAGCTGTTTTTT
TRBV5-1,TRBJ2-5,TRBD1,NA,CASSFQGQKETQYF,TGCGCCAGCAGCTTTCAGGGACAGAAAGAGACCCAGTACTTC
TRBV14,TRBJ2-7,NA,NA,CASSRRISGTEPYEQYF,TGTGCCAGCAGTCGACGTATTTCCGGGACCGAGCCCTACGAGCAGTACTTC
TRBV7-7,TRBJ2-1,TRBD2,NA,CASSLMASGINEQFF,TGTGCTAGCAGCTTAATGGCTAGCGGGATTAATGAGCAGTTCTTC
TRBV10-3,TRBJ2-2,NA,NA,CAALGQNTGELFF,TGTGCCGCCCTAGGACAGAACACCGGGGAGCTGTTTTTT
TRBV29-1,TRBJ1-1,NA,NA,CSVLDNPNTEAFF,TGCAGCGTCTTGGACAACCCGAACACTGAAGCTTTCTTT
TRBV12-3/TRBV12-4,TRBJ1-1,TRBD1,few,CASPPGQGMNTEAFF,TGTGCCAGCCCCCCAGGACAGGGCATGAACACTGAAGCTTTCTTT
TRBV3-1,TRBJ2-1,NA,NA,CASRSGGGYEQFF,TGTGCCAGCCGATCGGGTGGGGGCTATGAGCAGTTCTTC
TRBV29-1,TRBJ2-2,NA,NA,CSARMPTGSTGELFF,TGCAGCGCTCGTATGCCCACAGGTTCCACCGGGGAGCTGTTTTTT
TRBV10-2,TRBJ1-5,TRBD1,few,CASTEDRGLYNQPQHF,TGCGCCAGCACTGAAGACAGGGGCCTCTACAATCAGCCCCAGCATTTT
TRBV18,TRBJ2-2,NA,few,CASSPPHRSPGELFF,TGTGCCAGCTCACCACCTCACAGATCACCCGGGGAGCTGTTTTTT
TRBV7-2,TRBJ2-5,NA,NA,CASSSGLPGETQYF,TGTGCCAGCAGCTCGGGACTGCCGGGGGAGACCCAGTACTTC
TRBV18,TRBJ2-1,TRBD2,NA,CASSPTSEWGNEQFF,TGTGCCAGCTCACCCACTAGCGAGTGGGGGAATGAGCAGTTCTTC
TRBV5-1,TRBJ2-7,TRBD1,many,CASSPGQDYEQYF,TGCGCCAGCAGCCCTGGACAGGATTACGAGCAGTACTTC
TRBV29-1,TRBJ1-2,NA,few,CSVLRVGEYGYTF,TGCAGCGTGCTCAGGGTCGGAGAGTATGGCTACACCTTC
TRBV20-1,TRBJ2-3,NA,many,CSARVPGGGDTQYF,TGCAGTGCTAGAGTTCCAGGGGGGGGAGATACGCAGTATTTT
TRBV15,TRBJ2-7,TRBD1,NA,CATSSALGTGRLIEQYF,TGTGCCACCAGCAGTGCCCTAGGGACAGGTCGGCTAATCGAGCAGTACTTC
TRBV12-3/TRBV12-4,TRBJ1-3,NA,few,CASDSTSGNTIYF,TGTGCCAGCGACAGCACCTCTGGAAACACCATATATTTT
TRBV27,TRBJ2-1,TRBD2,NA,CASSPWTSGRASLNEQFF,TGTGCCAGCAGCCCCTGGACTAGCGGGAGGGCCTCGCTCAATGAGCAGTTCTTC
TRBV4-3,TRBJ2-2,NA,few,CASSRVPGTNTGELFF,TGCGCCAGCAGCCGAGTACCCGGGACGAACACCGGGGAGCTGTTTTTT
TRBV10-3,TRBJ2-2,TRBD2,few,CAISDPSGRPNGELFF,TGTGCCATCAGTGATCCTAGCGGGAGGCCGAACGGGGAGCTGTTTTTT
TRBV27,TRBJ2-3,TRBD2,NA,CASSLRVAGGGRPQYF,TGTGCCAGCAGTTTAAGGGTAGCGGGAGGTGGCCGTCCGCAGTATTTT
TRBV7-2,TRBJ2-4,NA,NA,CASSARELQYF,TGTGCCAGCAGCGCCCGGGAGCTTCAGTACTTC
TRBV15,TRBJ2-7,TRBD1,many,CATSRDPGTGYEQYF,TGTGCCACCAGCAGAGATCCCGGGACAGGCTACGAGCAGTACTTC
TRBV11-2,TRBJ1-4,TRBD1,NA,CASSFGRGNNEKLFF,TGTGCCAGCAGCTTCGGCAGGGGGAATAATGAAAAACTGTTTTTT
TRBV5-6,TRBJ2-3,NA,NA,CASSRDPVRGDTQYF,TGTGCCAGCAGCCGGGACCCCGTCCGGGGAGATACGCAGTATTTT
TRBV20-1,TRBJ2-3,TRBD2,many,CSASTSGYADTQYF,TGCAGTGCTAGTACTAGCGGGTACGCAGATACGCAGTATTTT
TRBV20-1,TRBJ2-7,NA,few,CSARGAGVSSYEQYF,TGCAGTGCTAGAGGGGCGGGCGTGAGCTCCTACGAGCAGTACTTC
TRBV7-2,TRBJ2-5,NA,NA,CASSLGSQKETQYF,TGTGCCAGCAGCTTAGGTTCTCAGAAAGAGACCCAGTACTTC
TRBV20-1,TRBJ2-7,TRBD1,few,CSASPGGLTGGYEQYF,TGCAGTGCTAGCCCGGGGGGCTTGACAGGGGGCTACGAGCAGTACTTC
TRBV12-3/TRBV12-4,TRBJ2-3,NA,NA,CASSSSLDTQYF,TGTGCCAGCAGTTCCTCGTTGGATACGCAGTATTTT
TRBV12-3/TRBV12-4,TRBJ2-7,TRBD2,few,CASRYGTSFEQYF,TGTGCCAGCAGGTACGGGACTAGCTTCGAGCAGTACTTC
TRBV5-1,TRBJ2-3,TRBD2,few,CASSPERGSTDTQYF,TGCGCCAGCAGCCCAGAGCGGGGTAGCACAGATACGCAGTATTTT
TRBV7-9,TRBJ2-2,NA,NA,CASSWSGFSGELFF,TGTGCCAGCAGCTGGTCAGGGTTTTCCGGGGAGCTGTTTTTT
TRBV20-1,TRBJ2-1,NA,NA,CSANTPGPRRGSYNEQFF,TGCAGTGCTAATACTCCGGGCCCAAGACGGGGCTCCTACAATGAGCAGTTCTTC
TRBV24-1,TRBJ2-2,NA,few,CATSEPGTSGELFF,TGTGCCACCAGTGAACCAGGGACCTCCGGGGAGCTGTTTTTT
TRBV4-1,TRBJ2-1,NA,many,CASSQGTVGRSRSYNEQFF,TGCGCCAGCAGCCAAGGGACGGTTGGGCGGAGTAGGTCCTACAATGAGCAGTTCTTC
TRBV12-3/TRBV12-4,TRBJ2-5,NA,NA,CASSPPGGKQETQYF,TGTGCCAGCAGTCCCCCGGGCGGAAAACAAGAGACCCAGTACTTC
TRBV11-3,TRBJ2-2,NA,NA,CASRAAGGGRNGELFF,TGTGCCAGCAGAGCTGCTGGTGGGGGCCGGAACGGGGAGCTGTTTTTT